These 31 T cell receptor beta chains were sequenced from one sample in a study of HIV-infected patients and healthy controls. Whole blood was used without fractionation, so all unsorted peripheral T cells were included. cDNA was made from approximately 500 ng RNA using alpha and beta constant primers. Separate chain-specific third strand synthesis with multiplexing indices produced the alpha and beta libraries. Via MiXCR, TCRdb re-called the 5' RACE reads, giving one row per CDR3 protein. The sample records around 5,000 distinct CDR3 sequences, 20% to 25% being singletons. The source material was blood, sampled before antiretroviral therapy. All receptors derive from an adult with HIV infection.

As concerns this clonotype: Given a much more abundant clone one base away, this may be a read error. The chain's CDR3 is CASSLMAVYGYTF. DNA of the CDR3: TGTGCCAGCAGTTTAATGGCGGTCTATGGCTACACCTTC. V and J are TRBV12-3 or TRBV12-4 and TRBJ1-2; no clear D gene. CDR3 length: 13 amino acids. Between the trimmed V and J ends, which lost 2 bases and 4 bases, there was a span of 8 bases.

This clonotype ranks as medium-sized. J is TRBJ1-2 and V is TRBV7-2; D is uncertain. V was shortened by 1 base and J by 5 bases, with 5 bases between the two germline ends. Germline CDR1 and CDR2: SGHTA and FQGNSA. The CDR3 covers 12 residues. The CDR3 region has the DNA TGTGCCAGCAGCTTAGTGGGGTATGGCTACACCTTC. This translates into CASSLVGYGYTF.

On this clonotype: A much larger clone lies a single base off, so this may be a read error. The chain employs TRBV7-6 and TRBJ2-6; D possibly corresponds to TRBD2 (6 bases). Per germline, CDR1 SGHVS and CDR2 FNYEAQ. CDR3 length: 15 residues. The CDR3 DNA reads TGTGCCAGCAGCTTATGGGGCGGCGGGGACAACGTCCTGACTTTC. Protein sequence: CASSLWGGGDNVLTF.

Within the sample, this clonotype is medium-sized. The chain links TRBV20-1 to TRBJ1-5; 8 nucleotides agree with TRBD1. Germline V gene lookup returns CDR1 DFQATT and CDR2 SNEGSKA (reference sequence). This CDR3 region has 15 residues. After removal of 3 bases from V and 1 base from J, the junction contained 5 bases not matched to a gene. The CDR3 spells CSARAGGHSNQPQHF. In nucleotides, the CDR3 is TGCAGTGCTAGGGCAGGGGGCCACAGCAATCAGCCCCAGCATTTT.

This clonotype is classed as medium-sized. The rearrangement links TRBV11-1 to TRBJ1-1; a weak D match, TRBD1 (6 bases). Germline V lookup: CDR1 SGHAT, CDR2 FQDESV (reference sequence). The V end lost 5 bases, the J end lost 0 bases, and 16 bases lay between the germline ends. The CDR3 loop spans 16 amino acids. The CDR3 loop reads CASSAGQSVVNTEAFF. The CDR3 nucleotides are TGTGCCAGCAGCGCAGGACAGTCGGTAGTGAACACTGAAGCTTTCTTT. Variable domain in full (rest from reference TRBV11-1 and TRBJ1-1): EAEVAQSPRYKITEKSQAVAFWCDPISGHATLYWYRQILGQGPELLVQFQDESVVDDSQLPKDRFSAERLKGVDSTLKIQPAELGDSAMYLCASSAGQSVVNTEAFFGQGTRLTVV.

This clonotype was picked up many times. The chain links TRBV7-9 to TRBJ2-1; D remains unclear. Per the germline V gene, CDR1 is SEHNR and CDR2 is FQNEAQ (reference sequence). The CDR3 spans 13 residues. V was trimmed by 5 bases and J by 6 bases, leaving 11 bases between them. CDR3 protein: CASSQPAGNEQFF. DNA of the CDR3: TGTGCCAGCAGCCAGCCGGCCGGCAATGAGCAGTTCTTC.

This clonotype is categorized as medium-sized (0.01 to 0.1%). CDR3 loop: CASSLEASSGNTIYF. The DNA of the CDR3 is TGTGCCAGCAGCTTAGAGGCCAGCTCTGGAAACACCATATATTTT. The rearrangement uses TRBV11-2 and TRBJ1-3; D ambiguous. V shed 0 bases and J shed 0 bases, with 6 bases lying between them. The length of the CDR3 is 15 residues. From germline, CDR1 is SGHAT and CDR2 FQNNGV.

This clonotype was recorded at least ten times. V usage is TRBV24-1 and J usage is TRBJ2-5, with 7 bases fitting TRBD1. Germline CDR1 KGHDR, CDR2 SFDVKD. The V segment lost 3 bases and the J segment 5 bases; nucleotides outside the gene matches: 11. This CDR3 comprises 16 residues. The CDR3 nucleotides read TGTGCCACCAGTGATCGCCCGGGACAGCCCCTGGAGACCCAGTACTTC. This encodes CATSDRPGQPLETQYF.

In its sample, this clonotype ranks as medium-sized. The chain employs TRBV18 and TRBJ1-6, with D perhaps TRBD1 (5 bases). V shed 2 bases and J shed 7 bases, with 12 bases lying between them. Germline lookup yields CDR1 KGHSH and CDR2 LQKENI. This CDR3 comprises 15 residues. The CDR3, as DNA: TGTGCCAGCTCACCATCGACAGCCGTAAATTCACCCCTCCACTTT. It encodes CASSPSTAVNSPLHF. Full variable domain (rest looked up from reference TRBV18 and TRBJ1-6): NAGVMQNPRHLVRRRGQEARLRCSPMKGHSHVYWYRQLPEEGLKFMVYLQKENIIDESGMPKERFSAEFPKEGPSILRIQQVVRGDSAAYFCASSPSTAVNSPLHFGNGTRLTVT.

This clonotype ranks as medium-sized. This rearrangement joins TRBV7-6 to TRBJ1-6; no reliable D call. V was shortened by 1 base and J by 10 bases, with 8 bases between the two germline ends. Germline CDR1 and CDR2: SGHVS and FNYEAQ. The CDR3 loop spans 13 amino acids. DNA for the CDR3: TGTGCCAGCAGCTTAGGATTGGGGTCACCCCTCCACTTT. As protein: CASSLGLGSPLHF.

By sample fraction, this clonotype is medium-sized. The CDR3 DNA follows: TGCGCCAGCAGCCAAGATCAAGGTCCCAATCAGCCCCAGCATTTT. Protein sequence: CASSQDQGPNQPQHF. The chain joins TRBV4-3 to TRBJ1-5; D unresolved. Trimming cost V 0 bases and J 3 bases, with 9 bases left between them. This CDR3 comprises 15 residues. CDR1 LGHNA and CDR2 YSLEER come from the germline V gene.

By frequency in the sample, this clonotype is medium-sized. V usage is TRBV7-2 and J usage is TRBJ2-4, with D unresolved. V shed 3 bases and J shed 0 bases, with 15 bases lying between them. Looked up from germline, CDR1 is SGHTA and CDR2 is FQGNSA. This CDR3 region has 17 residues. Written as DNA, the CDR3 is TGTGCCAGCAGCTTTCTCCACCGATCGCTAGCCAAAAACATTCAGTACTTC. Amino acid sequence: CASSFLHRSLAKNIQYF.

The rearrangement joins TRBV20-1 to TRBJ1-3; no clear D gene. Trimming removed 1 base at V and 9 bases at J, with 16 bases between. Germline V gene data show CDR1 as DFQATT and CDR2 as SNEGSKA (reference sequence). This CDR3 has 14 amino acids. The CDR3 bases are TGCAGTGCTAGAGCACCTGACACGTGGGGCACCATATATTTT. This sequence encodes CSARAPDTWGTIYF.

This clonotype was counted at least ten times. The genes are TRBV11-2 and TRBJ2-3; tentative D call: TRBD1 (5 bases). Trimming cost V 4 bases and J 6 bases, with 23 bases left between them. This CDR3 has 17 amino acids. Germline CDR1 SGHAT, CDR2 FQNNGV. In DNA, the CDR3 is TGTGCCAGCAGCTCCCCGGTAGGGGTTGAATATGTGGATACGCAGTATTTT. This encodes CASSSPVGVEYVDTQYF.

This clonotype was counted between two and nine times. This rearrangement joins TRBV28 to TRBJ1-1, with D maybe TRBD1 (6 bases). Trimming stripped 3 bases from V and 1 base from J, with 15 bases between. This CDR3 is built from 16 residues. CDR1 and CDR2 from the germline V gene are MDHEN and SYDVKM. CDR3 in DNA: TGTGCCAGCAGTTTCCCCCTCCCGGGACAGAACACTGAAGCTTTCTTT. Translating gives CASSFPLPGQNTEAFF.

In this sample, this clonotype is medium-sized. This chain uses TRBV19 with TRBJ2-7, with D perhaps matching TRBD2 (5 bases). V was shortened by 9 bases and J by 1 base, with 16 bases between the two germline ends. CDR1 LNHDA and CDR2 SQIVND come from the germline V gene (reference sequence). The length of the CDR3 is 14 residues. Written as DNA, the CDR3 is TGTGCCAGCGCTACTAGGACCACGTCCTACGAGCAGTACTTC. It codes for CASATRTTSYEQYF.

This rearrangement joins TRBV7-2 to TRBJ1-4; D might be TRBD1 (6 bases). V lost 1 base to trimming and J lost 11 bases, with 11 bases between them. This CDR3 region has 13 residues. Germline lookup yields CDR1 SGHTA and CDR2 FQGNSA. This chain's CDR3 is CASSLVGQGKLFF. As DNA, the CDR3 is TGTGCCAGCAGCTTAGTAGGGCAGGGGAAACTGTTTTTT.

By sample fraction, this clonotype is medium-sized. The V and J genes are TRBV19 and TRBJ2-7, with D perhaps matching TRBD2 (5 bases). V was trimmed by 1 base and J by 1 base, leaving 8 bases between them. CDR3 length: 14 residues. Germline CDR1 is LNHDA and CDR2 is SQIVND (reference sequence). CDR3: CASSIAGMSYEQYF. CDR3 nucleotide sequence: TGTGCCAGTAGTATAGCGGGGATGTCCTACGAGCAGTACTTC.

In its sample, this clonotype ranks as medium-sized. The chain links TRBV19 to TRBJ1-6, with a tentative D call TRBD1 (6 bases). V was pared by 8 bases and J by 0 bases, with 14 bases between. Germline CDR1 LNHDA, CDR2 SQIVND (reference sequence). The CDR3 length is 16 residues. CDR3 residues: CASLGAGASYNSPLHF. The DNA for the CDR3 is TGTGCCAGTTTGGGGGCAGGGGCCTCCTATAATTCACCCCTCCACTTT.

By share, this clonotype ranks as medium-sized. This chain connects TRBV5-5 to TRBJ2-1, with 7 bases aligning to TRBD1. Per germline, CDR1 SGHKS and CDR2 YYEKEE (reference sequence). The CDR3 sequence is 15 residues long. With 5 bases clipped from V and 2 bases from J, the junction kept 7 bases outside the gene matches. CDR3 DNA: TGTGCCAGCAGTCCCTGGGACAGTCCCTACAATGAGCAGTTCTTC. It translates to CASSPWDSPYNEQFF.

By sample fraction, this clonotype is medium-sized. The chain has TRBV7-9 and TRBJ1-2, with TRBD1 matching 9 bases. V lost 5 bases, J lost 6 bases, and 4 bases stayed unmatched. The CDR3 is made up of 13 amino acids. Germline V gives CDR1 SEHNR, CDR2 FQNEAQ (reference sequence). The CDR3 here is CASSLWDRDGYTF. The CDR3 DNA follows: TGTGCCAGCAGCCTATGGGACAGGGATGGCTACACCTTC.

This clonotype was seen many times. This chain connects TRBV6-2 or TRBV6-3 to TRBJ2-7; D unclear. The CDR3 runs 14 residues. V was clipped by 3 bases and J by 1 base, with 10 bases between them. CDR1 and CDR2 (germline): MNHEY, SVGEGT. CDR3 nucleotides: TGTGCCAGCAGTTATACAGTACCTTCCTACGAGCAGTACTTC. This translates into CASSYTVPSYEQYF.

Judged by abundance, this clonotype is medium-sized. V usage is TRBV7-9 and J usage is TRBJ2-1, with a tentative D call TRBD1 (7 bases). The V gene's germline CDR1 is SEHNR and CDR2 FQNEAQ (reference sequence). The CDR3 totals 15 residues. The V end was cut by 5 bases, the J end by 2 bases, with 13 bases between. CDR3 residues: CASSPRGTAYNEQFF. For the CDR3, the DNA is TGTGCCAGCAGCCCCCGGGGGACAGCCTACAATGAGCAGTTCTTC.

This clonotype is deemed medium-sized. This chain joins TRBV2 and TRBJ2-2; 7 nucleotides match TRBD1. CDR1 is SNHLY, CDR2 FYNNEI, per germline. The CDR3 runs to 13 residues. With V trimmed by 8 bases and J by 4 bases, 4 bases remained unmatched. CDR3 DNA: TGTGCCAGCCGGGGACAGCTCACCGGGGAGCTGTTTTTT. Protein: CASRGQLTGELFF.

By share, this clonotype ranks as medium-sized. The CDR3 reads CASSQDPGWANYEQYF. The CDR3 nucleotides are TGCGCCAGCAGCCAAGATCCTGGGTGGGCAAACTACGAGCAGTACTTC. The chain has TRBV4-3 and TRBJ2-7; the D is unclear. V shed 0 bases and J shed 3 bases, with 15 bases lying between them. The CDR3 consists of 16 residues. Germline CDR1 is LGHNA and CDR2 is YSLEER.

V gene TRBV29-1 combines with J gene TRBJ1-5, with D unclear. Germline CDR1 and CDR2: SQVTM and ANQGSEA. The length of the CDR3 is 12 residues. The CDR3 is CGSCSHPKPQHF. The CDR3 coding sequence is TGCGGCTCCTGCAGCCATCCAAAGCCCCAGCATTTT.

This chain joins TRBV7-9 and TRBJ2-7; maybe TRBD2 (6 bases). The CDR3 covers 13 residues. V dropped 10 bases and J dropped 0 bases, with 13 bases sitting between them. Germline V gene sequence: CDR1 SEHNR, CDR2 FQNEAQ (reference sequence). The CDR3 is CATRTGGSYEQYF. CDR3 bases: TGTGCCACCCGGACCGGGGGCTCCTACGAGCAGTACTTC.

About this clonotype: Compared with germline, one end of the junction differs, possibly owing to a read error. V usage is TRBV12-3 or TRBV12-4 and J usage is TRBJ2-2; 14 bases are a match to TRBD2. The CDR3 is made up of 19 amino acids. The CDR3 region is CASSFRLAGGPGNAGELFF. In DNA, the CDR3 is TGTGCCAGCAGTTTTCGACTAGCGGGGGGGCCGGGGAACGCCGGGGAGCTGTTTTTT.

Within the sample, this clonotype is medium-sized. The chain links TRBV4-1 to TRBJ2-5, with TRBD2 matching over 9 bases. Trimming cost V 1 base and J 0 bases; bases outside gene matches: 6. Germline values: CDR1 MGHRA, CDR2 YSYEKL. CDR3 size: 17 residues. The CDR3 DNA sequence: TGCGCCAGCAGCCAAGTTAGAACTAGCGGGTACCAAGAGACCCAGTACTTC. It specifies CASSQVRTSGYQETQYF.

This clonotype was picked up many times. This chain connects TRBV5-6 to TRBJ1-1; TRBD1 is a possible D gene (6 bases). The CDR3 covers 15 residues. Trimming removed 3 bases at V and 4 bases at J, with 16 bases between. Germline loops: CDR1 SGHDT, CDR2 YYEEEE. For the CDR3, the DNA is TGTGCCAGCAGCTCCCTGACAGGTTCTGGCACTGAAGCTTTCTTT. Translated, it gives CASSSLTGSGTEAFF. Looking up the rest from reference TRBV5-6 and TRBJ1-1 gives the full variable domain: DAGVTQSPTHLIKTRGQQVTLRCSPKSGHDTVSWYQQALGQGPQFIFQYYEEEERQRGNFPDRFSGHQFPNYSSELNVNALLLGDSALYLCASSSLTGSGTEAFFGQGTRLTVV.

The chain couples TRBV7-9 to TRBJ1-1, with a weak D call TRBD1 (5 bases). The ends were cut back, 5 bases at V and 3 bases at J, with 13 bases in the middle. Germline V gene data show CDR1 as SEHNR and CDR2 as FQNEAQ (reference sequence). The CDR3 is made up of 14 amino acids. As DNA, the CDR3 is TGTGCCAGCAGCCCCGATTTAGGGGACACTGAAGCTTTCTTT. It codes for CASSPDLGDTEAFF. Combining the CDR3 with reference TRBV7-9 and TRBJ1-1 gives the whole variable domain DTGVSQNPRHKITKRGQNVTFRCDPISEHNRLYWYRQTLGQGPEFLTYFQNEAQLEKSRLLSDRFSAERPKGSFSTLEIQRTEQGDSAMYLCASSPDLGDTEAFFGQGTRLTVV.